Each of the 13 T cell receptor beta chains below was sequenced from the same sample in a study of T cells expressing NK-cell markers. TCRdb processed the 5' RACE reads again and assigns one entry to each CDR3 protein, with no DNA. The sample data list about 110,000 distinct CDR3 sequences. The sequencing input was blood T cells: a sorted CD56 or NKG2C T cell subset, CD4+ or CD8+ T cells, or bulk PBMC T cells (not recorded which). The receptors come from a woman aged 18-70 years in good health.

V is TRBV5-5 and J is TRBJ1-2; as DNA is missing, the TRBD1 call by TCRdb cannot be tested. The CDR3 contains 14 residues. Germline CDR1 is SGHKS and CDR2 is YYEKEE (reference sequence). CDR3 amino acids: CASSLVQGASGYTF.

This chain uses TRBV12-3 or TRBV12-4 with TRBJ1-3; TCRdb returns TRBD1, unconfirmable since there is no DNA. The CDR3 has 14 residues. This CDR3 reads CASSPAGAGNTIYF.

The V and J genes are TRBV29-1 and TRBJ2-2. This CDR3 is 11 amino acids long. The germline V gene encodes CDR1 SQVTM and CDR2 ANQGSEA. The chain's CDR3 is CSALGTGELFF.

The V call is TRBV30, the J call TRBJ2-1; TCRdb reports TRBD1, a call that lacks DNA to check it against. The CDR3 spans 14 residues. CDR1 and CDR2 (germline): GTSNPN, SVGIG (reference sequence). The CDR3 is CAWSVGAGRNEQFF.

The rearrangement uses TRBV12-3 or TRBV12-4 and TRBJ2-1; there is no DNA to check the TCRdb D call of TRBD2. The CDR3 sequence is 13 residues long. The CDR3 spells CASSIPGLGEQFF.

The CDR3 is CASSLAGRETQYF. V and J are TRBV12-3 or TRBV12-4 and TRBJ2-5; TCRdb's assignment of TRBD2 cannot be checked, as there is no DNA. CDR3 length: 13 amino acids.

V usage is TRBV12-3 or TRBV12-4 and J usage is TRBJ2-7; with no DNA, the TCRdb D assignment of TRBD1 cannot be verified. The CDR3 runs to 14 residues. CDR3 amino acids: CASSLAGGGYEQYF.

The chain recombines TRBV11-1 with TRBJ1-5; absent DNA, TCRdb's TRBD1 call cannot be checked. Germline V gene data show CDR1 as SGHAT and CDR2 as FQDESV (reference sequence). The CDR3 has 18 amino acids. The CDR3 loop is CASSPGTGDFYSNQPQHF.

The chain couples TRBV9 to TRBJ1-2; lacking DNA, the TRBD1 call made by TCRdb goes unchecked. Germline V gene sequence: CDR1 SGDLS, CDR2 YYNGEE. There are 14 residues in the CDR3. CDR3 loop: CASSDHRVNYGYTF.

CDR3 region: CASSPAWTPGTDTQYF. The chain employs TRBV18 and TRBJ2-3; TCRdb's D call of TRBD2 is untestable without DNA. Germline CDR1 reads KGHSH; CDR2 reads LQKENI. The CDR3 loop spans 16 amino acids.

The chain joins TRBV7-9 to TRBJ2-5; absent DNA, TCRdb's TRBD1 call cannot be checked. Germline CDR1 reads SEHNR; CDR2 reads FQNEAQ (reference sequence). This CDR3 comprises 15 residues. CDR3 amino acids: CASSLEWGEQETQYF.

The chain couples TRBV7-6 to TRBJ1-4; lacking DNA, the TRBD1 call made by TCRdb goes unchecked. The germline CDR1 and CDR2 sequences are SGHVS and FNYEAQ. The CDR3 is made up of 16 amino acids. The CDR3 loop reads CASSWGDRDDREKLFF.

The rearrangement joins TRBV7-3 to TRBJ2-3; the D call of TRBD1 rests on TCRdb alone, since no DNA is present to check it. The CDR3 extends over 15 amino acids. Germline V gene lookup returns CDR1 SGHTA and CDR2 FQGTGA. The CDR3 spells CASSLSGSPTDTQYF.